This T cell receptor (beta chain) was identified during a study of shared clonotypes between healthy human individuals. Profiling relied on immunoSEQ multiplex PCR, and the TCRdb table lists in-frame clones only, not all of them. The repertoire includes 980,000 or so clones, approximately 80% of them detected once, and over 1.3% sits in the top ten. V was pared by 5 bases and J by 2 bases, with 11 bases between. Germline assignment: CDR1 SEHNR and CDR2 FQNEAQ (reference sequence). CDR3 length: 14 amino acids. This TCR was sampled from a man aged 18 to 29 in good health. The chain is built from TRBV7-9 and TRBJ2-3; TRBD1 is a possible D gene (5 bases). Specimen: memory CD4+ T cells sorted from blood. Stated subset: CD45RA-negative fraction. This chain's CDR3 is CASSPGQPTDTQYF. The CDR3, as DNA: TGTGCCAGCAGCCCCGGACAACCCACAGATACGCAGTATTTT. Supplemented by reference TRBV7-9 and TRBJ2-3, the full variable domain reads DTGVSQNPRHKITKRGQNVTFRCDPISEHNRLYWYRQTLGQGPEFLTYFQNEAQLEKSRLLSDRFSAERPKGSFSTLEIQRTEQGDSAMYLCASSPGQPTDTQYFGPGTRLTVL.